This TCR beta chain was observed in a study of sequential checkpoint blockade in melanoma. Study summary: Arm A got nivolumab then ipilimumab; arm B the reverse, 1:1. After both sequences, patients received maintenance nivolumab.

Treatment reported: randomized to nivolumab then ipilimumab (arm A) or the reverse (arm B). None of the patients previously received DNA-damaging chemotherapy. Live CD3+CD8+ CD19− CD56− cells were sorted from PBMCs. The table came from immunoSEQ multiplex PCR; TCRdb's copy has only in-frame clones and leaves some out. The profile shows roughly 17,000 clones, approximately 73% of them singletons. CDR3 size: 14 residues. Looked up from germline, CDR1 is MGHRA and CDR2 is YSYEKL. The V and J ends lost 1 base and 1 base respectively, with 7 bases between them. The rearrangement uses TRBV4-1 and TRBJ2-5; D is possibly TRBD2 (5 bases). The clonotype was recovered from a human donor with melanoma. Sequencing used CD8+ T cells sorted from blood (inferred from file names), obtained from a patient given nivolumab and ipilimumab in sequence. This CDR3 reads CASSQAGFQETQYF. The CDR3 DNA sequence: TGCGCCAGCAGCCAAGCGGGGTTCCAAGAGACCCAGTACTTC.